These 30 T cell receptor beta chains originate from one sample sequenced in a study of blood T cell repertoires in COVID-19. The repertoire was sequenced with immunoSEQ multiplex PCR; TCRdb's copy has only in-frame clones and lacks some. Of 190,000 or so clones in the sample, 85% were seen once. The sequencing input was PBMCs or T cells enriched from blood (not recorded which). These receptors were obtained from a man aged 35-49 years who had recovered from COVID-19.

On this clone itself: In the same sample, other DNA sequences code for this CDR3. The chain is built from TRBV18 and TRBJ1-5; 10 bases line up with TRBD1. This CDR3 comprises 15 residues. From germline, CDR1 is KGHSH and CDR2 LQKENI. With 6 bases clipped from V and 3 bases from J, the junction kept 5 bases outside the gene matches. The CDR3 DNA reads as TGTGCCAGCTCGGCCGGGACAGGGGTCAATCAGCCCCAGCATTTT. Translated, it gives CASSAGTGVNQPQHF.

This clone is a singleton in its sample. The chain couples TRBV14 to TRBJ1-6, with D perhaps TRBD1 (5 bases). The CDR3 consists of 14 residues. V lost 2 bases to trimming and J lost 10 bases, with 12 bases between them. The germline gives CDR1 SGHDN, CDR2 FVKESK. The CDR3 region has the DNA TGTGCCAGCAGCCAACTGCCGGGGGAGTCACCCCTCCACTTT. It encodes CASSQLPGESPLHF. The full variable domain, rest sourced from reference TRBV14 and TRBJ1-6, is EAGVTQFPSHSVIEKGQTVTLRCDPISGHDNLYWYRRVMGKEIKFLLHFVKESKQDESGMPNNRFLAERTGGTYSTLKVQPAELEDSGVYFCASSQLPGESPLHFGNGTRLTVT.

The chain couples TRBV5-1 to TRBJ2-7; 7 bases are a match to TRBD2. Germline loops: CDR1 SGHRS, CDR2 YFSETQ. The CDR3 is 16 amino acids. V shed 2 bases, J shed 5 bases, and the junction held 13 bases outside the gene matches. CDR3 in DNA: TGCGCCAGCAGCTTCGTTCCGGGGGGTGTTTCAGACGAGCAGTACTTC. Translation gives CASSFVPGGVSDEQYF.

This clone is a singleton in its sample. The rearrangement joins TRBV6-1 to TRBJ2-1, with D perhaps TRBD1 (5 bases). The V and J ends lost 1 base and 9 bases respectively, with 16 bases between them. The CDR3 spans 15 residues. CDR1 is MNHNS, CDR2 SASEGT, per germline. CDR3 in amino acids: CASSEVRDSWSEQFF. The CDR3 DNA sequence: TGTGCCAGCAGTGAAGTTCGAGACAGTTGGAGTGAGCAGTTCTTC.

This chain connects TRBV5-5 to TRBJ2-7, with 10 bases identical to TRBD1. The CDR3 sequence is 15 residues long. Germline assignment: CDR1 SGHKS and CDR2 YYEKEE (reference sequence). V was clipped by 4 bases and J by 6 bases; unmatched bases: 10. For the CDR3, the DNA is TGTGCCAGCAGCCCGCGCTCCGGGACAGGGGCCGAGCAGTACTTC. Translation gives CASSPRSGTGAEQYF.

This clone was seen just once. The rearrangement joins TRBV9 to TRBJ2-1, with TRBD2 matching 9 bases. The CDR3 has 17 amino acids. The germline gives CDR1 SGDLS, CDR2 YYNGEE. V lost 1 base and J lost 2; bases outside the gene matches: 7. The CDR3 nucleotides read TGTGCCAGCAGCGTAAATGGAGCGGGAGGCGCCTACAATGAGCAGTTCTTC. Amino acid sequence: CASSVNGAGGAYNEQFF. The whole variable domain, remainder taken from reference TRBV9 and TRBJ2-1, is DSGVTQTPKHLITATGQRVTLRCSPRSGDLSVYWYQQSLDQGLQFLIQYYNGEERAKGNILERFSAQQFPDLHSELNLSSLELGDSALYFCASSVNGAGGAYNEQFFGPGTRLTVL.

The rearrangement joins TRBV18 to TRBJ2-7; D is possibly TRBD2 (6 bases). Trimming took 3 bases from V and 6 from J, leaving 21 bases between them. CDR1 is KGHSH and CDR2 is LQKENI in the germline V gene. The CDR3 covers 16 residues. The chain's CDR3 is CASSPLTGLGLSEQYF. The CDR3 DNA follows: TGTGCCAGCTCACCTTTGACGGGACTCGGTCTTTCCGAGCAGTACTTC.

The chain combines TRBV10-3 with TRBJ1-4; 7 bases are a match to TRBD1. The CDR3 runs 15 residues. The V gene's germline CDR1 is ENHRY and CDR2 SYGVKD. V lost 3 bases to trimming and J lost 10 bases; unmatched junction nucleotides: 11. DNA of the CDR3: TGTGCCATCAGTGATAGGGGTGCGCAGGGGGGAAAACTGTTTTTT. Translated: CAISDRGAQGGKLFF.

This clone was found once. The genes are TRBV7-2 and TRBJ2-1; 8 bases are shared with TRBD2. Looked up from germline, CDR1 is SGHTA and CDR2 is FQGNSA. V lost 0 bases to trimming and J lost 5 bases; unmatched junction nucleotides: 9. The CDR3 is made up of 17 amino acids. The CDR3 DNA reads as TGTGCCAGCAGCTTAGCGGGGAGCGGGAGAGCCCACAATGAGCAGTTCTTC. Protein product: CASSLAGSGRAHNEQFF.

V and J are TRBV7-8 and TRBJ2-1, with 11 nucleotides matching TRBD2. This CDR3 contains 15 residues. Per germline, CDR1 SGHVS and CDR2 FQNEAQ. V lost 5 bases, J lost 5 bases, and 5 bases stayed unmatched. The DNA for the CDR3 is TGTGCCAGCAGCCGAACTAGCGGGAGACACAATGAGCAGTTCTTC. It yields the protein CASSRTSGRHNEQFF.

CDR3 nucleotide sequence: TGCGCCAGCAGCTTAATGACTAGTGGCTCCGGGGAGCTGTTTTTT. Translated, it gives CASSLMTSGSGELFF. The rearrangement joins TRBV5-1 to TRBJ2-2; D might be TRBD2 (6 bases). Trimming stripped 2 bases from V and 6 bases from J, with 14 bases between. This CDR3 region has 15 residues. The germline V gene has CDR1 SGHRS and CDR2 YFSETQ.

Only one count was recorded for this clone. The V and J genes are TRBV6-2 or TRBV6-3 and TRBJ2-1, with 10 bases matching TRBD2. V was pared by 6 bases and J by 4 bases, with 6 bases of the junction left unmatched. This CDR3 region has 15 residues. Germline V lookup: CDR1 MNHEY, CDR2 SVGEGT. The CDR3 DNA follows: TGTGCCAGCAGCCCAGCGGGACTAGCGTACAATGAGCAGTTCTTC. Its protein product is CASSPAGLAYNEQFF.

The V call is TRBV4-1, the J call TRBJ2-1; 9 positions agree with TRBD2. Germline CDR1 and CDR2: MGHRA and YSYEKL. Losses at the gene ends were 0 bases for V and 5 bases for J; bases not matched to a gene: 8. The length of the CDR3 is 17 residues. The CDR3 DNA reads TGCGCCAGCAGCCAAGATTTGGGGAGCGGGAGGCACAATGAGCAGTTCTTC. It codes for CASSQDLGSGRHNEQFF.

V is TRBV7-2 and J is TRBJ2-7; the match to TRBD2 covers 7 bases. Trimming removed 4 bases from V and 2 bases from J; junction bases left unmatched: 2. Looked up from germline, CDR1 is SGHTA and CDR2 is FQGNSA. CDR3 length: 13 amino acids. The CDR3 protein is CASSSGLAYEQYF. CDR3 DNA: TGTGCCAGCAGCTCAGGACTAGCCTACGAGCAGTACTTC.

The rearrangement links TRBV29-1 to TRBJ2-3, with D possibly TRBD2 on 6 matching bases. The V and J ends lost 4 bases and 3 bases respectively, with 17 bases between them. The CDR3 contains 15 residues. The germline gives CDR1 SQVTM, CDR2 ANQGSEA. CDR3 in amino acids: CSVVRNTGETDTQYF. Written as DNA, the CDR3 is TGCAGCGTTGTACGTAACACGGGAGAAACAGATACGCAGTATTTT.

This clone was seen only a few times. This chain links TRBV16 with TRBJ1-1; D perhaps matches TRBD1 (5 bases). Trimming removed 3 bases from V and 1 base from J, with 6 bases in between. This CDR3 has 13 amino acids. The V gene's germline CDR1 is KGHSY and CDR2 FQNENV. Here the CDR3 DNA reads TGTGCCAGCAGCCAGGGGGGGAACACTGAAGCTTTCTTT. It specifies CASSQGGNTEAFF.

The chain combines TRBV28 with TRBJ2-3; 7 bases are shared with TRBD1. CDR1 MDHEN and CDR2 SYDVKM come from the germline V gene. The CDR3 has 15 amino acids. V gave up 3 bases and J gave up 3 bases; unmatched junction bases: 6. The CDR3 DNA follows: TGTGCCAGCAGTTTGAGGGACAGTAGAACAGATACGCAGTATTTT. This gives the protein CASSLRDSRTDTQYF.

The V and J genes are TRBV28 and TRBJ2-7, with D tentatively TRBD2 (6 bases). Trimming pared 2 bases from V and 6 bases from J, leaving 17 bases between. This CDR3 region has 15 residues. Per germline, CDR1 MDHEN and CDR2 SYDVKM. CDR3 DNA sequence: TGTGCCAGCAGTTTAGGGCTAGCGATACCCTTCGAGCAGTACTTC. Its protein product is CASSLGLAIPFEQYF.

This clone was seen only once. The gene calls are TRBV10-3 and TRBJ1-2; 10 nucleotides line up with TRBD1. J was trimmed by 7 bases and V by 4 bases; bases with no gene match: 6. This CDR3 is built from 14 residues. CDR1 is ENHRY, CDR2 SYGVKD, per germline. The chain's CDR3 is CAISGGTGVAGYTF. CDR3 nucleotide sequence: TGTGCCATCAGTGGCGGGACAGGGGTGGCTGGCTACACCTTC.

The chain links TRBV19 to TRBJ2-7; D perhaps matches TRBD2 (7 bases). V was trimmed by 6 bases and J by 5 bases, leaving 14 bases between them. The germline V gene encodes CDR1 LNHDA and CDR2 SQIVND (reference sequence). The CDR3 consists of 13 residues. In DNA, the CDR3 is TGTGCCAGTAGCCCATGGGGGGGCAACGAGCAGTACTTC. As protein: CASSPWGGNEQYF.

V and J are TRBV6-5 and TRBJ1-2; TRBD1 might be the D (5 bases). Germline assignment: CDR1 MNHEY and CDR2 SVGAGI. This CDR3 region has 15 residues. The V end lost 4 bases, the J end lost 2 bases, and 14 bases lay between the germline ends. CDR3 residues: CASSSGQGRNYGYTF. The CDR3 nucleotides are TGTGCCAGCAGTTCTGGGCAGGGAAGGAACTATGGCTACACCTTC.

V is TRBV6-6 and J is TRBJ2-2; 8 bases are shared with TRBD2. CDR3 length: 13 residues. Per the germline V gene, CDR1 is MNHNY and CDR2 is SVGAGI (reference sequence). The V segment lost 4 bases and the J segment 8 bases; nucleotides outside the gene matches: 3. The CDR3 bases are TGTGCCAGCAGTTTAGCGGGATCTGGGGAGCTGTTTTTT. Its translation: CASSLAGSGELFF.

The chain is built from TRBV11-3 and TRBJ2-2; 7 bases are shared with TRBD2. The CDR3 is 17 residues long. The germline V gene has CDR1 SGHNT and CDR2 YENEEA. J gave up 2 bases and V 1 base, and 7 bases lay outside the gene matches. CDR3 nucleotide sequence: TGTGCCAGCAGCTTAGCGTATGGCGGGAGAAACACCGGGGAGCTGTTTTTT. Translated, it gives CASSLAYGGRNTGELFF.

V is TRBV4-2 and J is TRBJ2-1, with 10 positions matching TRBD2. This CDR3 contains 13 residues. The V and J ends lost 8 bases and 7 bases, in that order; junction bases with no gene match: 5. Germline assignment: CDR1 LGHNA and CDR2 YNFKEQ. CDR3 region: CASSLTSGNEQFF. The CDR3 DNA follows: TGTGCCAGCTCTCTGACTAGCGGGAATGAGCAGTTCTTC.

This clone occurred once. V is TRBV30 and J is TRBJ2-7; 9 bases align to TRBD1. The junction had 4 bases not matched to a gene; V was cut back by 1 base and J by 3 bases. This CDR3 contains 14 residues. Germline V gene data show CDR1 as GTSNPN and CDR2 as SVGIG (reference sequence). The DNA for the CDR3 is TGTGCCTGGAGTGCCGGGACAGGGTACTACGAGCAGTACTTC. It encodes CAWSAGTGYYEQYF.

The chain couples TRBV5-1 to TRBJ2-3; 9 nucleotides line up with TRBD1. The CDR3 totals 16 residues. The junction had 4 bases not matched to a gene; V was cut back by 0 bases and J by 2 bases. Germline CDR1 is SGHRS and CDR2 is YFSETQ. The CDR3 DNA reads TGCGCCAGCAGCTTGGTGGACAGGGGACACACAGATACGCAGTATTTT. As protein: CASSLVDRGHTDTQYF. The whole variable domain, remainder taken from reference TRBV5-1 and TRBJ2-3, is KAGVTQTPRYLIKTRGQQVTLSCSPISGHRSVSWYQQTPGQGLQFLFEYFSETQRNKGNFPGRFSGRQFSNSRSEMNVSTLELGDSALYLCASSLVDRGHTDTQYFGPGTRLTVL.

The sample holds one count of this clone. The chain couples TRBV5-5 to TRBJ1-1, with D maybe TRBD1 (6 bases). The CDR3 totals 15 residues. The germline V and J ends were trimmed by 4 bases and 7 bases, with 20 bases remaining between them. Germline V gene data show CDR1 as SGHKS and CDR2 as YYEKEE (reference sequence). CDR3 sequence (DNA): TGTGCCAGCAGCCCCCGTCCGGGGGGCGTTAGTGAAGCTTTCTTT. This codes for CASSPRPGGVSEAFF.

This clone was seen a handful of times. The genes are TRBV5-1 and TRBJ1-6; 11 bases line up with TRBD1. After removal of 3 bases from V and 7 bases from J, the junction contained 3 bases not matched to a gene. The CDR3 is 15 amino acids. Germline loops: CDR1 SGHRS, CDR2 YFSETQ. The CDR3 bases are TGCGCCAGCAGCTGGACAGGGGGCAGGAATTCACCCCTCCACTTT. Its protein is CASSWTGGRNSPLHF.

The rearrangement links TRBV15 to TRBJ1-4; 7 bases agree with TRBD1. With 5 bases clipped from V and 5 bases from J, the junction kept 5 bases outside the gene matches. The length of the CDR3 is 14 residues. CDR1 is LNHNV and CDR2 is YYDKDF in the germline V gene (reference sequence). CDR3 sequence reads: CATSWGQPNEKLFF. In nucleotides, the CDR3 is TGTGCCACCAGCTGGGGACAGCCAAATGAAAAACTGTTTTTT. The variable domain in full, completed from reference TRBV15 and TRBJ1-4, reads DAMVIQNPRYQVTQFGKPVTLSCSQTLNHNVMYWYQQKSSQAPKLLFHYYDKDFNNEADTPDNFQSRRPNTSFCFLDIRSPGLGDTAMYLCATSWGQPNEKLFFGSGTQLSVL.

The V and J genes are TRBV19 and TRBJ2-1; TRBD1 matches 7 bases. CDR1 and CDR2 (germline): LNHDA, SQIVND (reference sequence). The J segment lost 3 bases and the V segment lost 3 bases, leaving 2 bases of the junction unmatched. The CDR3 sequence is 14 residues long. The CDR3 DNA sequence: TGTGCCAGTAGTATGACAGGGAGCTACAATGAGCAGTTCTTC. Its protein is CASSMTGSYNEQFF.